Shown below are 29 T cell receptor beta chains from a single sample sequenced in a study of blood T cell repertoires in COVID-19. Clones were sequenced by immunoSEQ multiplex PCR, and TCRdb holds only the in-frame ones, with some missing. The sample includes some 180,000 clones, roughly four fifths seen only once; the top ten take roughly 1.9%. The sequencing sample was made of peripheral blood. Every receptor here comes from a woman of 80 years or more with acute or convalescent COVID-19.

CDR3 protein: CASSLRLAGFNTGELFF. The CDR3 nucleotides are TGTGCCAGCAGCTTACGACTAGCGGGGTTCAACACCGGGGAGCTGTTTTTT. V is TRBV5-6 and J is TRBJ2-2, with TRBD2 matching 11 bases. The CDR3 is 17 amino acids. V was clipped by 2 bases and J by 2 bases; unmatched bases: 5. In germline, CDR1 is SGHDT, CDR2 YYEEEE.

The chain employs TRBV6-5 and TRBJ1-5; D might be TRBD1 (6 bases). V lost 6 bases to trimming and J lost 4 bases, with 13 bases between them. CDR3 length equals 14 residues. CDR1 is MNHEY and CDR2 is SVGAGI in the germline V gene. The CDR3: CASRGGARNQPQHF. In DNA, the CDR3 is TGTGCCAGCAGGGGGGGGGCTCGAAATCAGCCCCAGCATTTT.

The CDR3: CASSIQGASSYEQYF. CDR3 DNA: TGTGCCAGCAGTATACAGGGGGCCTCCTCCTACGAGCAGTACTTC. The chain couples TRBV6-5 to TRBJ2-7; TRBD1 matches at 9 bases. The germline gives CDR1 MNHEY, CDR2 SVGAGI. Unmatched junction bases numbered 5, after V lost 5 bases and J lost 0 bases. This CDR3 is 15 amino acids long.

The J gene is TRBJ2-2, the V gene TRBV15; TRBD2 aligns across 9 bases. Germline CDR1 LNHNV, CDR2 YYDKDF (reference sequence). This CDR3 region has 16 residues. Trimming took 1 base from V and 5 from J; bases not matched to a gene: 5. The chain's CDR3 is CATSRGAGGVTGELFF. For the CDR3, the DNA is TGTGCCACCAGCAGAGGGGCGGGAGGGGTTACCGGGGAGCTGTTTTTT.

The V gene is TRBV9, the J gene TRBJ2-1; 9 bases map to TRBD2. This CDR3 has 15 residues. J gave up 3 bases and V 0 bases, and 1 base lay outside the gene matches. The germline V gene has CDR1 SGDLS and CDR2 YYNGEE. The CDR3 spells CASSVGAGGYNEQFF. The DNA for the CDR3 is TGTGCCAGCAGCGTAGGAGCGGGAGGCTACAATGAGCAGTTCTTC.

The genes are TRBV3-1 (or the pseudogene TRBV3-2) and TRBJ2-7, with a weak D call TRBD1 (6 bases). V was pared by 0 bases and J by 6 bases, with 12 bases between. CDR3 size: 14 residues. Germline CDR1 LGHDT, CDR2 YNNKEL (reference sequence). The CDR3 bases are TGTGCCAGCAGCCAAGACCGCAGGGGAGTCGAGCAGTACTTC. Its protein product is CASSQDRRGVEQYF.

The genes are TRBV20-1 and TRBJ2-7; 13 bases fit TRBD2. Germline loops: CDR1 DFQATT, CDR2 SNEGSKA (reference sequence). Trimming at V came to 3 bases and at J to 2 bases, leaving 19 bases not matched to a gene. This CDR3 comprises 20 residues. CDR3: CSASKGLTSGRARYTYEQYF. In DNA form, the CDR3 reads TGCAGTGCTAGTAAGGGCCTTACTAGCGGGAGGGCCCGATACACCTACGAGCAGTACTTC.

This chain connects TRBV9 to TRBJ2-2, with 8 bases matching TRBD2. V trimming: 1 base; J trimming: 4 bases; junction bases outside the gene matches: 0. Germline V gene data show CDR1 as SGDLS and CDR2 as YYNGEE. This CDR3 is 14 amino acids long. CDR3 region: CASSVTSGTGELFF. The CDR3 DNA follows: TGTGCCAGCAGCGTAACTAGCGGCACCGGGGAGCTGTTTTTT.

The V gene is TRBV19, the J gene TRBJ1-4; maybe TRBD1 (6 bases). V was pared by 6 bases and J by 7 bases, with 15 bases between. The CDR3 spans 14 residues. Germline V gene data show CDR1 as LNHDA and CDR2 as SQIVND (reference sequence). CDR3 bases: TGTGCCAGTAGCCAGGGGCGAGTACGTGAAAAACTGTTTTTT. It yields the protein CASSQGRVREKLFF.

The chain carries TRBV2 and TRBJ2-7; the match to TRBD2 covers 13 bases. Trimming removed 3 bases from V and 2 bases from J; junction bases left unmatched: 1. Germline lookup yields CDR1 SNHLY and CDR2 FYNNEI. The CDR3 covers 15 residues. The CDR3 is CASSETSGRTYEQYF. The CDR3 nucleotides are TGTGCCAGCAGTGAGACTAGCGGGAGGACCTACGAGCAGTACTTC.

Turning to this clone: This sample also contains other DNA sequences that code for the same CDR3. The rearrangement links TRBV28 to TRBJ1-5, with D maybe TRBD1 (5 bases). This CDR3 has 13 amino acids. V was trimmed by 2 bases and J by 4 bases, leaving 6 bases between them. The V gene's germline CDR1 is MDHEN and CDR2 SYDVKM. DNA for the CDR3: TGTGCCAGCAGTTTACCAGGGAATCAGCCCCAGCATTTT. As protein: CASSLPGNQPQHF.

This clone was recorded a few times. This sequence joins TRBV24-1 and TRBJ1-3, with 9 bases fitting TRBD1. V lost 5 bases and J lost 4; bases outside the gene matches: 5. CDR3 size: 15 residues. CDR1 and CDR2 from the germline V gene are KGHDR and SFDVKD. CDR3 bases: TGTGCCACCAGTGTAACAGGGGGCATGGGAAACACCATATATTTT. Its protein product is CATSVTGGMGNTIYF.

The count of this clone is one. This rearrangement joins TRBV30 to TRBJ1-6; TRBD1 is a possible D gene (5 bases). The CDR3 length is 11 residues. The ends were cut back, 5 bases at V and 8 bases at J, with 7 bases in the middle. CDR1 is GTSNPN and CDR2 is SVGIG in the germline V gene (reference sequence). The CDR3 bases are TGTGCCTGGGGCAGGGATTCACCCCTCCACTTT. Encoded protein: CAWGRDSPLHF.

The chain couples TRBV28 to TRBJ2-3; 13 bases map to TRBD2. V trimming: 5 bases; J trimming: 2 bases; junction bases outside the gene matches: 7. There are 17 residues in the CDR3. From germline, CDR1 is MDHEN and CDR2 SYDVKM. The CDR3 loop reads CASSPGTSGVPTDTQYF. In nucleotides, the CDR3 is TGTGCCAGCAGTCCCGGGACTAGCGGGGTTCCCACAGATACGCAGTATTTT.

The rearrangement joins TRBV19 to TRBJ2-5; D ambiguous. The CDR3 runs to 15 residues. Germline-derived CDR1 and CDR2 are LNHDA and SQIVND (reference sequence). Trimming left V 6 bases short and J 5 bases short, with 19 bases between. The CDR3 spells CASSNRVLPGETQYF. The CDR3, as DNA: TGTGCCAGTAGCAACCGGGTCCTCCCTGGGGAGACCCAGTACTTC.

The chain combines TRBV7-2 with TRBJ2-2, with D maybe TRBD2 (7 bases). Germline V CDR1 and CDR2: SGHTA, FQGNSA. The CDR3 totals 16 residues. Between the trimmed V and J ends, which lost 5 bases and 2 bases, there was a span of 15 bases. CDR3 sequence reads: CASSTRGGGNTGELFF. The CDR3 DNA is TGTGCCAGCAGCACCCGAGGGGGGGGCAACACCGGGGAGCTGTTTTTT.

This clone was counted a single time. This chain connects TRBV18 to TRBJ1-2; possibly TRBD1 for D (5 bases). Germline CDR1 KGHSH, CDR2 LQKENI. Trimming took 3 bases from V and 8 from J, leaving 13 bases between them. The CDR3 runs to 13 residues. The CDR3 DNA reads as TGTGCCAGCTCACCCGAAGGGGTAATCGGCTACACCTTC. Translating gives CASSPEGVIGYTF.

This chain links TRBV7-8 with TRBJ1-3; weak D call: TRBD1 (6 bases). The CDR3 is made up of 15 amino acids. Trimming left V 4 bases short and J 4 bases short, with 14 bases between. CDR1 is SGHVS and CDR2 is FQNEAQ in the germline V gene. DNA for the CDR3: TGTGCCAGCAGCTCATCCAGGACAGTCGGAAACACCATATATTTT. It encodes CASSSSRTVGNTIYF. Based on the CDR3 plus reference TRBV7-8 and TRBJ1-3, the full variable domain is GAGVSQSPRYKVAKRGQDVALRCDPISGHVSLFWYQQALGQGPEFLTYFQNEAQLDKSGLPSDRFFAERPEGSVSTLKIQRTQQEDSAVYLCASSSSRTVGNTIYFGEGSWLTVV.

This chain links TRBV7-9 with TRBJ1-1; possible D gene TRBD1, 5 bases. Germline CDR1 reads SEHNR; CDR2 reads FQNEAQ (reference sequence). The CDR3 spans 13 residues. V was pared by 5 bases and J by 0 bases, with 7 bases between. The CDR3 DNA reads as TGTGCCAGCAGCCTACAGGTGAACACTGAAGCTTTCTTT. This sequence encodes CASSLQVNTEAFF.

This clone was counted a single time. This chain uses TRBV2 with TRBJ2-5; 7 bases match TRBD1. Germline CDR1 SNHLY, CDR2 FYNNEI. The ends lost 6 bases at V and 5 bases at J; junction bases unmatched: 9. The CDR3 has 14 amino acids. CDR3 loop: CASRFKGAGETQYF. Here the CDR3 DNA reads TGTGCCAGCAGGTTTAAGGGGGCGGGTGAGACCCAGTACTTC.

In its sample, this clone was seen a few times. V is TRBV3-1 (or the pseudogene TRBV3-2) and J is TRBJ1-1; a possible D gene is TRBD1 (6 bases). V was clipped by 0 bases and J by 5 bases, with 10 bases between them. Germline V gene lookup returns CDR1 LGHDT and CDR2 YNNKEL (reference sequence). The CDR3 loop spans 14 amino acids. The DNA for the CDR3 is TGTGCCAGCAGCCAAGAGCAGGGGAGAACTGAAGCTTTCTTT. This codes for CASSQEQGRTEAFF.

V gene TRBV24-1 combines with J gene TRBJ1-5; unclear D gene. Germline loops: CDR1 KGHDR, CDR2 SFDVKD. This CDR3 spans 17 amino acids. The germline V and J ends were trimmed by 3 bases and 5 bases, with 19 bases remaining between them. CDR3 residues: CATSDREFSTEHQPQHF. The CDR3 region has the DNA TGTGCCACCAGTGATAGAGAATTTTCTACTGAGCATCAGCCCCAGCATTTT.

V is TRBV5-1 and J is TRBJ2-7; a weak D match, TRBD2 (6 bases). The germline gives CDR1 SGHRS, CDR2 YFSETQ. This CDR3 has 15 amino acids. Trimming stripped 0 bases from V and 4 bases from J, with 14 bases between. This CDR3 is CASSLEGTEVYEQYF. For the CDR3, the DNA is TGCGCCAGCAGCTTGGAGGGGACTGAAGTATACGAGCAGTACTTC.

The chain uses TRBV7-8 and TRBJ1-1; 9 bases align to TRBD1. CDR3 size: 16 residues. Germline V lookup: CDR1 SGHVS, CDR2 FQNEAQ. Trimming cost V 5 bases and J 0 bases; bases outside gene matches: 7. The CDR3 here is CASSGQGWGLNTEAFF. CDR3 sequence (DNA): TGTGCCAGCAGCGGACAGGGGTGGGGGCTGAACACTGAAGCTTTCTTT.

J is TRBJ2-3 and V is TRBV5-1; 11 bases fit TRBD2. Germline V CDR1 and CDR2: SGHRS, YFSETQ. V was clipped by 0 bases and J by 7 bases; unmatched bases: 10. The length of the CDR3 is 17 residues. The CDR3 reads CASSLVTSGTAGNTQYF. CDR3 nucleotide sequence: TGCGCCAGCAGCTTGGTGACTAGCGGGACGGCCGGGAATACGCAGTATTTT. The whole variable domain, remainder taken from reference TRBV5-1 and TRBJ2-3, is KAGVTQTPRYLIKTRGQQVTLSCSPISGHRSVSWYQQTPGQGLQFLFEYFSETQRNKGNFPGRFSGRQFSNSRSEMNVSTLELGDSALYLCASSLVTSGTAGNTQYFGPGTRLTVL.

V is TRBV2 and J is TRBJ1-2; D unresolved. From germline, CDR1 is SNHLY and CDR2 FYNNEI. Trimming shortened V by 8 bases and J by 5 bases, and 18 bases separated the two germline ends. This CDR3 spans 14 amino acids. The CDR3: CASGYGGMGYGYTF. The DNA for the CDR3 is TGTGCCAGCGGATATGGAGGGATGGGATATGGCTACACCTTC.

Written as DNA, the CDR3 is TGTGCCAGCAGCCAAGGCGGGAGGACCTCTAATGAGCAGTTCTTC. It yields the protein CASSQGGRTSNEQFF. The chain recombines TRBV3-1 (or the pseudogene TRBV3-2) with TRBJ2-1; the match to TRBD2 covers 8 bases. After removal of 1 base from V and 7 bases from J, the junction contained 6 bases not matched to a gene. The germline V gene has CDR1 LGHDT and CDR2 YNNKEL (reference sequence). The CDR3 runs 15 residues.

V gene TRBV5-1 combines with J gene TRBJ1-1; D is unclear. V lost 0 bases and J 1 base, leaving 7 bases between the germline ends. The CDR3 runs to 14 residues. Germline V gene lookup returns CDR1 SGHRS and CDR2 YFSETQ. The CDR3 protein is CASSLVAENTEAFF. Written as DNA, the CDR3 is TGCGCCAGCAGCTTGGTGGCGGAGAACACTGAAGCTTTCTTT.

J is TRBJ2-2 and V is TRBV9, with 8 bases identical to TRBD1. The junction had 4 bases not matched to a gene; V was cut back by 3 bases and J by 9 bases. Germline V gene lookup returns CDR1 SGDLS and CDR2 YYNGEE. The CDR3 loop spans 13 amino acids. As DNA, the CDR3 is TGTGCCAGCAGCGCCGGGGACAGGAGGGAGCTGTTTTTT. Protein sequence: CASSAGDRRELFF.